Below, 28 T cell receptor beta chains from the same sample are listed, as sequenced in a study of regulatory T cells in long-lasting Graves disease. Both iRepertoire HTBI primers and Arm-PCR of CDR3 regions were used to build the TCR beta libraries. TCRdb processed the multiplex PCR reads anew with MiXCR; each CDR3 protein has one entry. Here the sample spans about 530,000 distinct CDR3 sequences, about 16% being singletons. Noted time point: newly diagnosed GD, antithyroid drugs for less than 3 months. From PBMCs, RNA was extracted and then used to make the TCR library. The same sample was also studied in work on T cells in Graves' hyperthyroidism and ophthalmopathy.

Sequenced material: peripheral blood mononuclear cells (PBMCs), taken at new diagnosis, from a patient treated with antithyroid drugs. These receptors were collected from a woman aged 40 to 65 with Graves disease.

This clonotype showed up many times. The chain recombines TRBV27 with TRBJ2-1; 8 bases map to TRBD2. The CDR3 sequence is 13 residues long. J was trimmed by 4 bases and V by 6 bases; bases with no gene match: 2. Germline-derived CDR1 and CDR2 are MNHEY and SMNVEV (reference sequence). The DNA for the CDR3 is TGTGCCAGCAGGCGCGGGGGGTACAATGAGCAGTTCTTC. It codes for CASRRGGYNEQFF.

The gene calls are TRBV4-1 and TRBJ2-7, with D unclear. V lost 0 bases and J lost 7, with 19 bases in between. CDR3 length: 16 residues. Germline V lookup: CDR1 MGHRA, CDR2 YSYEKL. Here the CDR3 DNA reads TGCGCCAGCAGCCAAGATGGGAACAGAGTCAAGTGGGAGCAGTACTTC. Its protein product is CASSQDGNRVKWEQYF.

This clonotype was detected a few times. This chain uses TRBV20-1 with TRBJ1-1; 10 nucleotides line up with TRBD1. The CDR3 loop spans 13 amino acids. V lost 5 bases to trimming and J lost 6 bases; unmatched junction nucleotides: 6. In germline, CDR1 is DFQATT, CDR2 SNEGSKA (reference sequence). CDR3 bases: TGCAGTGCTTTGGACAGGGGGAGGGCTGAAGCTTTCTTT. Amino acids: CSALDRGRAEAFF.

The CDR3: CASSDSAGYQETQYF. The CDR3 bases are TGCGCCAGCAGTGATTCAGCGGGGTACCAAGAGACCCAGTACTTC. The chain couples TRBV10-2 to TRBJ2-5, with 7 bases matching TRBD2. CDR1 is WSHSY, CDR2 SAAADI, per germline. J lost 0 bases, V lost 3 bases, and 4 bases had no gene match. This CDR3 comprises 15 residues.

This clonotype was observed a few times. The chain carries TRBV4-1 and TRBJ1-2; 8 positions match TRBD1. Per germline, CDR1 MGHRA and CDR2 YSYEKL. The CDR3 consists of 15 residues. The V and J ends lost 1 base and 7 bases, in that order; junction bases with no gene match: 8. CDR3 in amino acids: CASSQVGRGLAGYTF. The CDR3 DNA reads TGCGCCAGCAGCCAAGTTGGCAGGGGGCTTGCTGGCTACACCTTC.

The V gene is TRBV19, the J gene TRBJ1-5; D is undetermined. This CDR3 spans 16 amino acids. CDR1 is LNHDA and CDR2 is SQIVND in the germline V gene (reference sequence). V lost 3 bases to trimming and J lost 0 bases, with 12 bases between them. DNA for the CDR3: TGTGCCAGTAGTATCGGGCAGGCATATAGCAATCAGCCCCAGCATTTT. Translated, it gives CASSIGQAYSNQPQHF.

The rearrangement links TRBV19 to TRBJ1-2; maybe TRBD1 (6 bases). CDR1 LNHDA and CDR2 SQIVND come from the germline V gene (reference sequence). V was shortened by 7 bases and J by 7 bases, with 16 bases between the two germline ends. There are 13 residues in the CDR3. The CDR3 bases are TGTGCCAGTACCCGGACAGAATGGAGTGGCTACACCTTC. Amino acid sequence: CASTRTEWSGYTF.

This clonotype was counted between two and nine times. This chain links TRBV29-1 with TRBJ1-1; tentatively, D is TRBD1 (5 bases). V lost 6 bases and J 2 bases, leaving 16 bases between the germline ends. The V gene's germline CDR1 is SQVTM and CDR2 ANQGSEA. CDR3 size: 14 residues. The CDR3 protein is CSVPTGHINTEAFF. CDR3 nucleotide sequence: TGCAGCGTCCCAACAGGACACATTAACACTGAAGCTTTCTTT.

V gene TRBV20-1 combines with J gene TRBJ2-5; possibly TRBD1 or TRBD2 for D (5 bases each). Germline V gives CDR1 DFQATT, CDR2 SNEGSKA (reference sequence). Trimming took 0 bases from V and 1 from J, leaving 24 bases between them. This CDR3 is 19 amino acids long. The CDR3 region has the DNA TGCAGTGCTAGAGATTTGGGCAGACTTTACGGGGCCGGCCAAGAGACCCAGTACTTC. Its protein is CSARDLGRLYGAGQETQYF.

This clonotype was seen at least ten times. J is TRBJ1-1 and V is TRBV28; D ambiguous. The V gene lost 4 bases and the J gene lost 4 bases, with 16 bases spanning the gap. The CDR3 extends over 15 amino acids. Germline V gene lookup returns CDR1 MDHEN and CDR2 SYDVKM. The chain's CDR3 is CASSYGRVTGTEAFF. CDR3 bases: TGTGCCAGCAGTTACGGAAGGGTAACGGGCACTGAAGCTTTCTTT. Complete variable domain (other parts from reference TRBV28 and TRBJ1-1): DVKVTQSSRYLVKRTGEKVFLECVQDMDHENMFWYRQDPGLGLRLIYFSYDVKMKEKGDIPEGYSVSREKKERFSLILESASTNQTSMYLCASSYGRVTGTEAFFGQGTRLTVV.

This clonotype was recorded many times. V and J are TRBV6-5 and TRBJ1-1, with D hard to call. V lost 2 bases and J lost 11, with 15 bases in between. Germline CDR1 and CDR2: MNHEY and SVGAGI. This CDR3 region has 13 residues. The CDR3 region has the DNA TGTGCCAGCAGTTACCTGAGGGAGGGAGTGGCTTTCTTT. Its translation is CASSYLREGVAFF.

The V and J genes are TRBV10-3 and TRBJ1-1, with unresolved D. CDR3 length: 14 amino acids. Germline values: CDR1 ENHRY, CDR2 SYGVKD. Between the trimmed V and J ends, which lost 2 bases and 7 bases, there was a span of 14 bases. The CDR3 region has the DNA TGTGCCATCAGTGAGCTCTCGGGGAAAGGTGAAGCTTTCTTT. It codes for CAISELSGKGEAFF.

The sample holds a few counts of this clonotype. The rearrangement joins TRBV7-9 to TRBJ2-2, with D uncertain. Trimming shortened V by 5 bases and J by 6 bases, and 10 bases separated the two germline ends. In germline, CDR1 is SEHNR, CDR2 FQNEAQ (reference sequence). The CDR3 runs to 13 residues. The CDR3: CASSPLVSGELFF. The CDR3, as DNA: TGTGCCAGCAGCCCCCTGGTCTCCGGGGAGCTGTTTTTT.

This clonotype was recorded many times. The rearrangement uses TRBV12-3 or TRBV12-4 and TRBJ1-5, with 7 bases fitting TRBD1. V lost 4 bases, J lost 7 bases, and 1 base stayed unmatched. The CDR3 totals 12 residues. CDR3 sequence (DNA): TGTGCCAGCAGTTCAGGGGGACAGCCCCAGCATTTT. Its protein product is CASSSGGQPQHF.

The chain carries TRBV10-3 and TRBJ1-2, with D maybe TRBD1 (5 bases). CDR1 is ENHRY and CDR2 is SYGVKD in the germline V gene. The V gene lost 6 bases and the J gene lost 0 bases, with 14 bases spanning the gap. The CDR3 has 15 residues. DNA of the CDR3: TGTGCCATCAGGGATCCCGGGACGGCTAACTATGGCTACACCTTC. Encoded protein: CAIRDPGTANYGYTF.

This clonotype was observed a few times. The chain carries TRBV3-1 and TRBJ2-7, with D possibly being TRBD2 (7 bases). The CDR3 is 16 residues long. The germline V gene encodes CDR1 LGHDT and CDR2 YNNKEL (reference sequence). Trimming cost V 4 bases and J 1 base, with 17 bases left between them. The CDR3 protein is CASSPRGGGRSYEQYF. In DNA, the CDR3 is TGTGCCAGCAGCCCCAGAGGCGGGGGCAGATCCTACGAGCAGTACTTC.

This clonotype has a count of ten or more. Written as DNA, the CDR3 is TGTGCCAGCAGTCCATGGGGGGTGGAGACCCAGTACTTC. Encoded protein: CASSPWGVETQYF. The chain recombines TRBV12-3 or TRBV12-4 with TRBJ2-5, with a weak D call TRBD2 (6 bases). V was cut by 5 bases and J by 5 bases, with 12 bases left in between. The CDR3 consists of 13 residues.

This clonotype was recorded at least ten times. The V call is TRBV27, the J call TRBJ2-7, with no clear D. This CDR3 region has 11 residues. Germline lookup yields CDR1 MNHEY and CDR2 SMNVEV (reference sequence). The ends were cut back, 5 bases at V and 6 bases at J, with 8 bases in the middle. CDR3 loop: CASSTRTEQYF. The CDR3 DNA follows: TGTGCCAGCAGTACCCGGACCGAGCAGTACTTC.

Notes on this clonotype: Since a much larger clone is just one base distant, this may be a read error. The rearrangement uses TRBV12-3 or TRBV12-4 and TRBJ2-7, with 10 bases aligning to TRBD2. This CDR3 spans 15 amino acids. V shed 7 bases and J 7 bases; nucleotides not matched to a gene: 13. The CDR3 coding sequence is TGTGCCAGCATCCATAGCGGGGGGATGAGTGGTGAGCAGTACTTC. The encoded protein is CASIHSGGMSGEQYF.

Here the CDR3 reads CASSIRGVQETQYF. DNA of the CDR3: TGTGCCAGCAGCATCAGGGGGGTTCAAGAGACCCAGTACTTC. The rearrangement links TRBV7-2 to TRBJ2-1, with D possibly matching TRBD1 (7 bases). The J call may be faulty, since TRBJ2-5 better matches the DNA end. CDR1 is SGHTA and CDR2 is FQGNSA in the germline V gene. The CDR3 spans 14 residues.

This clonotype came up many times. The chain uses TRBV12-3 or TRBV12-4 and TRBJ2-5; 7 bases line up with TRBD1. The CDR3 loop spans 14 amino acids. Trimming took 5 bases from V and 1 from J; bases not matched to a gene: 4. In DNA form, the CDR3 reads TGTGCCAGCAGTCCGACAGGGCGCCAAGAGACCCAGTACTTC. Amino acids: CASSPTGRQETQYF.

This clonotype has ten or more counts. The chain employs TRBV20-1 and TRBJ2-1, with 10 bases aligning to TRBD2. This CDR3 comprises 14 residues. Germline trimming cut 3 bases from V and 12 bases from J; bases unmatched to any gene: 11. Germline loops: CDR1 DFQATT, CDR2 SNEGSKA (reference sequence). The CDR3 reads CSASRASGGFGQFF. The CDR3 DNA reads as TGCAGTGCTAGTAGGGCTAGCGGGGGATTCGGGCAGTTCTTC.

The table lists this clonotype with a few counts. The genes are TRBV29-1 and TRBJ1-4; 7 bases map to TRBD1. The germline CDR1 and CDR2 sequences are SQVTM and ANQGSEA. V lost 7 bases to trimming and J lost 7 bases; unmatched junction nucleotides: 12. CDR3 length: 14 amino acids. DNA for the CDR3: TGCAGCGCCGTGAAAGGGGGCCTAGGTGAAAAACTGTTTTTT. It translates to CSAVKGGLGEKLFF.

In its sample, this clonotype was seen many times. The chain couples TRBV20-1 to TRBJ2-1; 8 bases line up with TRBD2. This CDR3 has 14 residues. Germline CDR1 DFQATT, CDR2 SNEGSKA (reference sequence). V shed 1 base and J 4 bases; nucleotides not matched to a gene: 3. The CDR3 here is CSARVGGAYNEQFF. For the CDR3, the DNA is TGCAGTGCTAGAGTCGGGGGGGCTTACAATGAGCAGTTCTTC.

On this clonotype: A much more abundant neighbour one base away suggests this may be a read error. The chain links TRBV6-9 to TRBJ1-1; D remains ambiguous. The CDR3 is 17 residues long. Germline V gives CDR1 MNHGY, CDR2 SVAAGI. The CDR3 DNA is TGTACCAGCAGTTACGAGCTGGCGATCCCTATGAACACTGAAGCTTTCTTT. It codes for CTSSYELAIPMNTEAFF.

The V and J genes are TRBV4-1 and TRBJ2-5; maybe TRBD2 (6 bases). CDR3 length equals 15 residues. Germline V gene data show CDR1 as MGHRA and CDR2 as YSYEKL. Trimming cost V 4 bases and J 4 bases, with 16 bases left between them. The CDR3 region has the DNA TGCGCCAGCAGCCCAACTTGGAGGGGAGGAGAGACCCAGTACTTC. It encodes CASSPTWRGGETQYF.

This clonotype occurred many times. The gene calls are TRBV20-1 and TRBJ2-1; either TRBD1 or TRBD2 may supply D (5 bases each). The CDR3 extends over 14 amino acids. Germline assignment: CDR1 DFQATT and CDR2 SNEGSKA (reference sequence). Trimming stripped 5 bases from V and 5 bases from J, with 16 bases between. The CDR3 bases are TGCAGTGCTTCACCTCCGGGACGGAACAATGAGCAGTTCTTC. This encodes CSASPPGRNNEQFF.

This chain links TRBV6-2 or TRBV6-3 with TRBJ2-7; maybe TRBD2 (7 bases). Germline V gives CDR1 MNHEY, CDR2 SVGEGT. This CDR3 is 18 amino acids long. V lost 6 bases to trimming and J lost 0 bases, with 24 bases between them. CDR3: CASSPGRAGALSSYEQYF. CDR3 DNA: TGTGCCAGCAGCCCGGGGAGGGCGGGGGCCTTAAGCTCCTACGAGCAGTACTTC.